A single sample is the source of the 28 T cell receptor beta chains below, sequenced in a study of CD8 T cells in Susac syndrome (dated by TCRdb to 2018 to 2020). To prepare the library, the immunoSEQ multiplex PCR assay was applied. RNA was extracted using the RNeasy kit, and roughly 0.5 to 1 ug of the RNA was reverse transcribed with random hexamers. TCRdb trimmed the raw reads at Q25, called clones with MiXCR and kept productive beta chains. Every distinct CDR3 protein forms one entry, paired with its most common genes and DNA. The sample table lists about 120,000 distinct CDR3 sequences, roughly 92% of them with a count of one. The ten largest clones capture around 0.12% of the sample. The source material was CD8+ T cells from PBMCs. These receptors were obtained from a human donor in good health.

The chain combines TRBV5-1 with TRBJ2-5; 7 bases line up with TRBD1. The germline V gene has CDR1 SGHRS and CDR2 YFSETQ. V lost 4 bases, J lost 2 bases, and 5 bases stayed unmatched. The CDR3 extends over 14 amino acids. The CDR3 coding sequence is TGCGCCAGCAGCGGAGGACAGGTACAAGAGACCCAGTACTTC. This codes for CASSGGQVQETQYF.

CDR3 nucleotides: TGTGCCAGCCGGGAGGATCCATTTAACTATGGCTACACCTTC. Its translation: CASREDPFNYGYTF. The V and J genes are TRBV5-4 and TRBJ1-2; D is ambiguous. The V end was cut by 7 bases, the J end by 1 base, with 14 bases between. The CDR3 runs 14 residues. Germline CDR1 SGHNT, CDR2 YYREEE (reference sequence).

The table lists this clonotype with a few counts. The CDR3 here is CAWRRSGTSYF. CDR3 in DNA: TGTGCCTGGAGGCGATCCGGGACTAGCTACTTC. The chain carries TRBV30 and TRBJ2-5; TRBD2 aligns across 9 bases. CDR1 is GTSNPN and CDR2 is SVGIG in the germline V gene (reference sequence). J was trimmed by 14 bases and V by 3 bases; bases with no gene match: 7. CDR3 size: 11 residues.

This clonotype was counted once. The chain recombines TRBV2 with TRBJ2-1; TRBD1 is a possible D gene (9 bases). The CDR3 sequence is 18 residues long. V lost 7 bases to trimming and J lost 4 bases, with 26 bases between them. Germline lookup yields CDR1 SNHLY and CDR2 FYNNEI. The CDR3 is CASKRNRGQASGYNEQFF. The CDR3 coding sequence is TGTGCCAGCAAAAGGAACAGGGGGCAGGCTAGCGGGTACAATGAGCAGTTCTTC. Combining the CDR3 with reference TRBV2 and TRBJ2-1 gives the whole variable domain EPEVTQTPSHQVTQMGQEVILRCVPISNHLYFYWYRQILGQKVEFLVSFYNNEISEKSEIFDDQFSVERPDGSNFTLKIRSTKLEDSAMYFCASKRNRGQASGYNEQFFGPGTRLTVL.

The genes are TRBV11-2 and TRBJ2-1; D unresolved. Germline lookup yields CDR1 SGHAT and CDR2 FQNNGV. Trimming pared 7 bases from V and 13 bases from J, leaving 14 bases between. The CDR3 is 11 amino acids. This CDR3 reads CASTTPGPQFF. The CDR3 DNA follows: TGTGCCAGCACCACCCCTGGTCCCCAGTTCTTC.

CDR3 amino acids: CASSGTGTQETQYF. Here the CDR3 DNA reads TGTGCCAGCAGTGGGACAGGGACCCAAGAGACCCAGTACTTC. The rearrangement uses TRBV12-3 or TRBV12-4 and TRBJ2-5, with 9 positions matching TRBD1. V dropped 5 bases and J dropped 1; count of bases not matched to a gene: 2. The length of the CDR3 is 14 residues.

The genes are TRBV18 and TRBJ1-2, with TRBD1 matching over 7 bases. From germline, CDR1 is KGHSH and CDR2 LQKENI. CDR3 length equals 14 residues. The ends lost 4 bases at V and 6 bases at J; junction bases unmatched: 8. The CDR3 nucleotides are TGTGCCAGCTCACGCATAACAGGGGAGGATGGCTACACCTTC. This codes for CASSRITGEDGYTF.

The rearrangement links TRBV3-1 to TRBJ1-3; D is uncertain. CDR3 length: 16 residues. Germline V gives CDR1 LGHDT, CDR2 YNNKEL (reference sequence). The V and J ends lost 1 base and 0 bases respectively, with 10 bases between them. CDR3 sequence reads: CASSQVAGVSGNTIYF. In DNA form, the CDR3 reads TGTGCCAGCAGCCAAGTGGCCGGGGTCTCTGGAAACACCATATATTTT.

This clonotype showed up just once. V usage is TRBV29-1 and J usage is TRBJ1-4; D remains unclear. Trimming removed 7 bases at V and 4 bases at J, with 13 bases between. This CDR3 comprises 13 residues. Germline-derived CDR1 and CDR2 are SQVTM and ANQGSEA. The CDR3 DNA sequence: TGCAGCGCATATAGGGAAAGTAATGAAAAACTGTTTTTT. Its protein is CSAYRESNEKLFF.

V is TRBV7-2 and J is TRBJ1-3; D possibly corresponds to TRBD1 (5 bases). V was shortened by 5 bases and J by 8 bases, with 16 bases between the two germline ends. In germline, CDR1 is SGHTA, CDR2 FQGNSA. The CDR3 spans 14 residues. CDR3 bases: TGTGCCAGCAGCAAGTCGGTGGGGGACGACACCATATATTTT. This translates into CASSKSVGDDTIYF.

The chain employs TRBV6-1 and TRBJ1-1; perhaps TRBD1 as D (5 bases). Germline V gives CDR1 MNHNS, CDR2 SASEGT. Trimming took off 10 bases at V and 4 bases at J, with 19 bases between the two ends. The CDR3 covers 14 residues. CDR3 nucleotide sequence: TGTGCCACTTTCGGTGGGGCCGGTGTCACTGAAGCTTTCTTT. Its protein is CATFGGAGVTEAFF.

CDR3 loop: CASSPSTGMVGANVLTF. The DNA for the CDR3 is TGTGCCAGCAGCCCTAGTACGGGGATGGTAGGGGCCAACGTCCTGACTTTC. The V gene is TRBV7-2, the J gene TRBJ2-6, with a tentative D call TRBD2 (5 bases). This CDR3 comprises 17 residues. Looked up from germline, CDR1 is SGHTA and CDR2 is FQGNSA. V lost 5 bases, J lost 4 bases, and 18 bases lay in between.

CDR3 nucleotides: TGTGCCAGCAGCGCCCGCAGGGGGCGCGACACCGGGGAGCTGTTTTTT. This sequence encodes CASSARRGRDTGELFF. The rearrangement uses TRBV7-3 and TRBJ2-2, with 8 bases matching TRBD1. From germline, CDR1 is SGHTA and CDR2 FQGTGA. The CDR3 totals 16 residues. Trimming removed 5 bases from V and 3 bases from J; junction bases left unmatched: 8. Together with reference TRBV7-3 and TRBJ2-2, the CDR3 gives the full variable domain: GAGVSQTPSNKVTEKGKYVELRCDPISGHTALYWYRQSLGQGPEFLIYFQGTGAADDSGLPNDRFFAVRPEGSVSTLKIQRTERGDSAVYLCASSARRGRDTGELFFGEGSRLTVL.

This chain connects TRBV6-5 to TRBJ1-1; D perhaps matches TRBD1 (6 bases). Germline assignment: CDR1 MNHEY and CDR2 SVGAGI. This CDR3 is built from 13 residues. V was cut by 6 bases and J by 6 bases, with 14 bases left in between. The CDR3 DNA is TGTGCCAGCAGCCGTAACAGGGCCGCTGAAGCTTTCTTT. This codes for CASSRNRAAEAFF.

The rearrangement links TRBV3-1 to TRBJ2-7; TRBD2 is a possible D gene (6 bases). With 1 base removed from V and 5 bases from J, the gap between germline ends came to 15 bases. Per germline, CDR1 LGHDT and CDR2 YNNKEL (reference sequence). The CDR3 sequence is 15 residues long. Here the CDR3 DNA reads TGTGCCAGCAGCCAAGGACAGTCGACTAGGAACGAGCAGTACTTC. Residues: CASSQGQSTRNEQYF.

This rearrangement joins TRBV2 to TRBJ2-5; 8 bases match TRBD2. The germline V gene encodes CDR1 SNHLY and CDR2 FYNNEI. The CDR3 runs to 13 residues. Trimming cost V 10 bases and J 5 bases; bases outside gene matches: 9. The CDR3 region is CATSAGERETQYF. In DNA form, the CDR3 reads TGTGCCACCTCAGCGGGGGAACGGGAGACCCAGTACTTC.

The sample holds a few counts of this clonotype. This chain connects TRBV18 to TRBJ2-7; 9 bases match TRBD2. The V and J ends lost 3 bases and 4 bases, in that order; junction bases with no gene match: 16. The CDR3 has 18 amino acids. CDR1 is KGHSH, CDR2 LQKENI, per germline. The CDR3 coding sequence is TGTGCCAGCTCACCTCTGACCTTAGCGGGGGTCGGGATATACGAGCAGTACTTC. It yields the protein CASSPLTLAGVGIYEQYF.

V gene TRBV3-1 combines with J gene TRBJ2-7; unclear D gene. The CDR3 spans 13 residues. Germline V CDR1 and CDR2: LGHDT, YNNKEL (reference sequence). The V end was cut by 4 bases, the J end by 6 bases, with 13 bases between. Here the CDR3 reads CASSRQVRSEQYF. The CDR3 DNA follows: TGTGCCAGCAGCCGACAAGTTCGCAGCGAGCAGTACTTC.

The chain combines TRBV20-1 with TRBJ1-1; D uncertain. CDR1 DFQATT and CDR2 SNEGSKA come from the germline V gene (reference sequence). The CDR3 loop spans 11 amino acids. Here the CDR3 DNA reads TGCTTTACGACCCTGAACACTGAAGCTTTCTTT. Its translation is CFTTLNTEAFF.

This rearrangement joins TRBV20-1 to TRBJ2-7; D might be TRBD2 (5 bases). The CDR3 is made up of 13 amino acids. Germline values: CDR1 DFQATT, CDR2 SNEGSKA (reference sequence). V was shortened by 5 bases and J by 2 bases, with 13 bases between the two germline ends. CDR3 DNA sequence: TGCAGTGCTTCAAGCGGAAAGACCTACGAGCAGTACTTC. As protein: CSASSGKTYEQYF.

The chain links TRBV30 to TRBJ2-1; D uncertain. Germline-derived CDR1 and CDR2 are GTSNPN and SVGIG (reference sequence). There are 12 residues in the CDR3. V was clipped by 5 bases and J by 6 bases, with 11 bases between them. CDR3 sequence: CAWGRVGNEQFF. In DNA, the CDR3 is TGTGCCTGGGGAAGGGTGGGCAATGAGCAGTTCTTC.

The table lists this clonotype with a count of one. This sequence joins TRBV14 and TRBJ1-5; no reliable D call. V was pared by 5 bases and J by 9 bases, with 14 bases between. This CDR3 is 13 amino acids long. Germline V gene sequence: CDR1 SGHDN, CDR2 FVKESK. DNA for the CDR3: TGTGCCAGCAGCTCCACTGTTCGAGGGCCCCAGCATTTT. Translating it yields CASSSTVRGPQHF.

The chain has TRBV29-1 and TRBJ2-2; D not certain. Trimming took 4 bases from V and 3 from J, leaving 9 bases between them. Per the germline V gene, CDR1 is SQVTM and CDR2 is ANQGSEA. The length of the CDR3 is 13 residues. The CDR3 loop is CSVAHFDTGELFF. As DNA, the CDR3 is TGCAGCGTTGCCCATTTCGACACCGGGGAGCTGTTTTTT.

The chain uses TRBV7-2 and TRBJ2-2; weak D call: TRBD2 (5 bases). This CDR3 contains 15 residues. Germline CDR1 is SGHTA and CDR2 is FQGNSA. Trimming shortened V by 5 bases and J by 1 base, and 11 bases separated the two germline ends. The CDR3 reads CASSLLGMNTGELFF. The CDR3 DNA reads as TGTGCCAGCAGCCTACTAGGGATGAACACCGGGGAGCTGTTTTTT.

The chain carries TRBV29-1 and TRBJ2-2; the match to TRBD1 covers 10 bases. The V gene end was trimmed by 7 bases and the J gene end by 6 bases; junction bases not matched to a gene: 14. The CDR3 totals 16 residues. The V gene's germline CDR1 is SQVTM and CDR2 ANQGSEA. The chain's CDR3 is CSGGQGDTGTPGELFF. Written as DNA, the CDR3 is TGCAGCGGAGGACAGGGGGATACGGGGACTCCCGGGGAGCTGTTTTTT.

The chain recombines TRBV7-9 with TRBJ2-3, with D possibly TRBD1 on 6 matching bases. Germline CDR1 and CDR2: SEHNR and FQNEAQ (reference sequence). The CDR3 length is 15 residues. V was trimmed by 5 bases and J by 0 bases, leaving 12 bases between them. The CDR3: CASSARQASTDTQYF. As DNA, the CDR3 is TGTGCCAGCAGCGCCCGACAGGCTAGCACAGATACGCAGTATTTT.

The chain uses TRBV5-1 and TRBJ1-4; D not certain. CDR1 is SGHRS and CDR2 is YFSETQ in the germline V gene. V lost 0 bases to trimming and J lost 8 bases, with 8 bases between them. This CDR3 is 13 amino acids long. This chain's CDR3 is CASSLGPGEKLFF. CDR3 sequence (DNA): TGCGCCAGCAGCTTGGGGCCGGGCGAAAAACTGTTTTTT.

V is TRBV7-3 and J is TRBJ2-2; 10 positions agree with TRBD1. This CDR3 is built from 15 residues. Germline-derived CDR1 and CDR2 are SGHTA and FQGTGA. V shed 6 bases, J shed 7 bases, and the junction held 8 bases outside the gene matches. The CDR3 region is CASSLGQGKVGELFF. In nucleotides, the CDR3 is TGTGCCAGCAGTTTGGGACAGGGGAAAGTCGGGGAGCTGTTTTTT.